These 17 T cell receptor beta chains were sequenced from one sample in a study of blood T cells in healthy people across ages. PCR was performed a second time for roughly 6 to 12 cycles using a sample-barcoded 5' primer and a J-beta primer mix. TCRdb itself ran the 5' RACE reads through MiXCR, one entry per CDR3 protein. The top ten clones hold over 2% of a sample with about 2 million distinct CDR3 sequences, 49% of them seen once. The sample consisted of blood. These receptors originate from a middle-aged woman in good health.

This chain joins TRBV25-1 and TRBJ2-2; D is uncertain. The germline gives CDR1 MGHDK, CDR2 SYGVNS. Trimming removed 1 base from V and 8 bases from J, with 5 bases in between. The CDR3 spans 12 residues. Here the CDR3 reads CASSELRGELFF. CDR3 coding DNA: TGTGCCAGCAGTGAATTGAGGGGGGAGCTGTTTTTT.

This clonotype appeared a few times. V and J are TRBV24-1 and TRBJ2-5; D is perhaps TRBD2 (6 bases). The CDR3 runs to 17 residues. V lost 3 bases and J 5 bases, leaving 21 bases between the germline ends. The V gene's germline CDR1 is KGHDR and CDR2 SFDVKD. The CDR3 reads CATSDPRDSGGWETQYF. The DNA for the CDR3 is TGTGCCACCAGTGATCCTCGGGACTCCGGAGGGTGGGAGACCCAGTACTTC.

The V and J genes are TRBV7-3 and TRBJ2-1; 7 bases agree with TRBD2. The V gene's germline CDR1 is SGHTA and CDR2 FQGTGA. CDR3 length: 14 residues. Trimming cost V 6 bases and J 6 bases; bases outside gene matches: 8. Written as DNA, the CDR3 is TGTGCCAGCAGTTCGGGACTAACTGGCAATGAGCAGTTCTTC. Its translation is CASSSGLTGNEQFF.

The CDR3 coding sequence is TGTGCCACCAAGCCAGGGGGCTCCTACAATGAGCAGTTCTTC. Translation: CATKPGGSYNEQFF. The chain carries TRBV24-1 and TRBJ2-1; 7 nucleotides align to TRBD1. The trim removed 8 bases at V and 0 bases at J, leaving 3 bases unmatched. CDR1 and CDR2 (germline): KGHDR, SFDVKD. The CDR3 totals 14 residues.

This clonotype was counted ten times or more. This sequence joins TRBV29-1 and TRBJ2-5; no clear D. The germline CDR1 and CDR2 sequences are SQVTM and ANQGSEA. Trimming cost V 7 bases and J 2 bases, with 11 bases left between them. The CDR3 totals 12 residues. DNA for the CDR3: TGCAGCGCAGACCCACGGCAAGAGACCCAGTACTTC. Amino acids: CSADPRQETQYF. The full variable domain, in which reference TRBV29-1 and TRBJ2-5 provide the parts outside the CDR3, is SAVISQKPSRDICQRGTSLTIQCQVDSQVTMMFWYRQQPGQSLTLIATANQGSEATYESGFVIDKFPISRPNLTFSTLTVSNMSPEDSSIYLCSADPRQETQYFGPGTRLLVL.

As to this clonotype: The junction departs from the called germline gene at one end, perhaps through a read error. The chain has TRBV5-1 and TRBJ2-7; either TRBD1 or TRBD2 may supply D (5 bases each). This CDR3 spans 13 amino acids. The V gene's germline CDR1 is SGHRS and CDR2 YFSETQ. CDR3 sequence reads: CANSEGICYEQYF. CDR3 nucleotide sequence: TGCGCCAACAGCGAGGGGATTTGCTACGAGCAGTACTTC. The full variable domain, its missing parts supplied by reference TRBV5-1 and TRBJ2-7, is KAGVTQTPRYLIKTRGQQVTLSCSPISGHRSVSWYQQTPGQGLQFLFEYFSETQRNKGNFPGRFSGRQFSNSRSEMNVSTLELGDSALYLCANSEGICYEQYFGPGTRLTVT.

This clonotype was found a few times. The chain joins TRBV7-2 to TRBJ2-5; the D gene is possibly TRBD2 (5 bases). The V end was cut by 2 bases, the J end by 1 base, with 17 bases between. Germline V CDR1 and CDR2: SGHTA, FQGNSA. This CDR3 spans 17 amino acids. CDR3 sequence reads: CASSLRSGIGPQETQYF. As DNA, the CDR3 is TGTGCCAGCAGCTTAAGGTCCGGGATCGGTCCCCAAGAGACCCAGTACTTC.

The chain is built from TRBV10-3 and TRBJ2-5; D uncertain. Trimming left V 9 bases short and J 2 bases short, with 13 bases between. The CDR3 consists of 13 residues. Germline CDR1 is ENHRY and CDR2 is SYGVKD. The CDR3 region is CAIRNRDQETQYF. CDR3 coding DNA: TGTGCCATTCGGAATAGGGATCAAGAGACCCAGTACTTC.

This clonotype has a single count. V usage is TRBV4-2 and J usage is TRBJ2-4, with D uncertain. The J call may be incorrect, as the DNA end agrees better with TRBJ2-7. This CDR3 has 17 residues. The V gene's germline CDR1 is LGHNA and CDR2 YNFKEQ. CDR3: CASSRDSNTAGNYEQYF. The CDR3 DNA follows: TGTGCCAGCAGCCGAGATAGTAATACAGCCGGTAACTACGAGCAGTACTTC.

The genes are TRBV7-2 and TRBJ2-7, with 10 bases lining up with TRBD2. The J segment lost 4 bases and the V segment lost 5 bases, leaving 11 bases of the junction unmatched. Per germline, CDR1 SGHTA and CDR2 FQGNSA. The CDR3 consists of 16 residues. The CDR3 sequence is CASSPFGLAEGYEQYF. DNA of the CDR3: TGTGCCAGCAGCCCCTTCGGACTAGCGGAGGGGTACGAGCAGTACTTC.

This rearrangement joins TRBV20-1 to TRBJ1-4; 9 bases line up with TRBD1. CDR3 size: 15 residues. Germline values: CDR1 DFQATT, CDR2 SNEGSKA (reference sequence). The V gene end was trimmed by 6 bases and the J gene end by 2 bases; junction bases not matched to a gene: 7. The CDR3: CSAQHRGPTNEKLFF. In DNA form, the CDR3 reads TGCAGTGCCCAGCACAGGGGGCCGACTAATGAAAAACTGTTTTTT.

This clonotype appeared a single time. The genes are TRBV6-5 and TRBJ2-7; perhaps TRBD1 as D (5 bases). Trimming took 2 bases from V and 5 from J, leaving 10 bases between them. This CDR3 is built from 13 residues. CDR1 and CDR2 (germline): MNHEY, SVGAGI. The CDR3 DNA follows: TGTGCCAGCAGTTACCTGGACACCCACGAGCAGTACTTC. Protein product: CASSYLDTHEQYF.

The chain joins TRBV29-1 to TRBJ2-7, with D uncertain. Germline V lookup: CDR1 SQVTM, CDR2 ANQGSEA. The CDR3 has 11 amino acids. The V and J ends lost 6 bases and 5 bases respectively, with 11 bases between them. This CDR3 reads CSVELHDEQYF. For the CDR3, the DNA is TGCAGCGTGGAACTCCACGACGAGCAGTACTTC.

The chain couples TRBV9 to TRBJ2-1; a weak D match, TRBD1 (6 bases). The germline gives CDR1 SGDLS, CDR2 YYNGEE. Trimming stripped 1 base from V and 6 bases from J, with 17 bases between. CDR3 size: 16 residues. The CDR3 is CASSVPSQGIGNEQFF. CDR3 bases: TGTGCCAGCAGCGTACCGTCCCAGGGGATAGGCAATGAGCAGTTCTTC.

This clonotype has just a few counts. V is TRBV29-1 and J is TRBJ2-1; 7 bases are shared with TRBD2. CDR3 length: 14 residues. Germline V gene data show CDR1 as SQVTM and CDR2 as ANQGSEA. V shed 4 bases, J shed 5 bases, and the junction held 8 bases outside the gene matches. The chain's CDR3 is CSVVLGTSDNEQFF. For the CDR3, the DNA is TGCAGCGTTGTTCTAGGAACTAGCGACAATGAGCAGTTCTTC.

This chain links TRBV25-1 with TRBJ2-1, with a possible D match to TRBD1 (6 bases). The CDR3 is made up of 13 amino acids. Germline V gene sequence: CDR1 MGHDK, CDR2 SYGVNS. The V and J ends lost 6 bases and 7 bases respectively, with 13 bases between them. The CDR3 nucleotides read TGTGCCAGCAGGGGATTGGGGGCTAATGAGCAGTTCTTC. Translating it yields CASRGLGANEQFF.

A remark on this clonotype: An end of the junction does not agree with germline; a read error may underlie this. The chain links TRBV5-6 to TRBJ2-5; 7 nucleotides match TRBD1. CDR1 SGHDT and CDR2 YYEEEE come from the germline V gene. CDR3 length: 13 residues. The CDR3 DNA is TGTGCCTGCAGTCGGACAGGACAAGAGACCCAGTACTTC. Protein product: CACSRTGQETQYF.